This T cell receptor beta chain emerged from a study of tumor-infiltrating lymphocytes in localized non-small cell lung cancer. Clones were sequenced by immunoSEQ multiplex PCR, and TCRdb holds only the in-frame ones, with some missing. The sample holds 9,900 or so clones, about 80% seen once. The germline CDR1 and CDR2 sequences are MNHEY and SMNVEV (reference sequence). The trim removed 10 bases at V and 3 bases at J, leaving 10 bases unmatched. This CDR3 region has 14 residues. Sequenced material: uninvolved lung tissue not adjacent to the tumor. The TCR comes from a human donor with non-small cell lung cancer. The V and J genes are TRBV27 and TRBJ1-2, with 8 bases aligning to TRBD1. The CDR3 coding sequence is TGTGCCATCTCGGCAGCAGGGGGCCACTATGGCTACACCTTC. Its translation: CAISAAGGHYGYTF.